These T cell receptor beta chains were read from a single sample in a study of blood T cell repertoires in COVID-19. Method: immunoSEQ multiplex PCR; TCRdb's copy keeps in-frame clones and lacks some. The table lists 65,000 to 75,000 clones, roughly 80% of them singletons. The sample was peripheral blood. These receptor sequences come from a woman in her sixties or seventies with acute or convalescent COVID-19. The CDR3 runs from the conserved cysteine through the conserved F or W. D genes are given only for firm matches.

CDR3 protein	D gene	J gene	V gene
CASSKDGRSGNTIYF	.	TRBJ1-3	TRBV7-8
CAWSEGAATNEKLFF	.	TRBJ1-4	TRBV30
CASSLNGGNTIYF	.	TRBJ1-3	TRBV7-3
CASSYSMGQMYNEQFF	.	TRBJ2-1	TRBV6-5
CSVVTRQGNTEAFF	TRBD1	TRBJ1-1	TRBV29-1
CASSLLVGALNTGELFF	.	TRBJ2-2	TRBV5-8
CATSFPAGELFF	.	TRBJ2-2	TRBV24-1
CASSTGTGVSPLHF	TRBD1	TRBJ1-6	TRBV19
CASSDGREAFF	.	TRBJ1-1	TRBV6-4
CASSARTGGAFGELFF	TRBD1	TRBJ2-2	TRBV7-2
CASSQDAPQKNTEAFF	.	TRBJ1-1	TRBV4-1
CAWRTGREKLFF	.	TRBJ1-4	TRBV30
CASSYLENISGNTIYF	.	TRBJ1-3	TRBV6-8
CASSPPTGAINNEQFF	TRBD1	TRBJ2-1	TRBV18
CAIEGTDTQYF	.	TRBJ2-3	TRBV25-1
CASRKGQNYGYTF	TRBD1	TRBJ1-2	TRBV6-5
CASRIGAQGEKLFF	TRBD1	TRBJ1-4	TRBV6-5
CASSPHGGDRDFGQFF	.	TRBJ2-1	TRBV9
CASSQAGTTGNQPQHF	.	TRBJ1-5	TRBV3-1/TRBV3-2
CASSTGTTNYGYTF	.	TRBJ1-2	TRBV19
CASSPPSGGPNTGELFF	TRBD2	TRBJ2-2	TRBV3-1/TRBV3-2
CASKPDRGGQETQYF	TRBD1	TRBJ2-5	TRBV2
CASSLAVADTYEQYF	.	TRBJ2-7	TRBV5-1
CAINRASGPYEQYF	TRBD2	TRBJ2-7	TRBV10-3
CASRREAVGYTF	.	TRBJ1-2	TRBV2
CASSDNTNTEAFF	.	TRBJ1-1	TRBV6-4
CASSQDLGGYTF	.	TRBJ1-2	TRBV4-1
CASSQVRNGGLYF	.	TRBJ2-3	TRBV14
CASSLEGTGANQPQHF	TRBD1	TRBJ1-5	TRBV5-6
CASSLGLPQGGTEAFF	.	TRBJ1-1	TRBV13
CASSPRQGNGYTF	TRBD1	TRBJ1-2	TRBV11-2
CASSQVTPGAGNTIYF	.	TRBJ1-3	TRBV4-1
CASSYQGAAEAFF	.	TRBJ1-1	TRBV6-5
CASSPGQGSYNSPLHF	.	TRBJ1-6	TRBV18
CASSSTGVEQYF	TRBD1	TRBJ2-7	TRBV5-5
CASSLIPLGQGGAEAFF	TRBD1	TRBJ1-1	TRBV7-6
CASSGQGALGGYTF	.	TRBJ1-2	TRBV2
CASSLGRGTGFNEQFF	TRBD1	TRBJ2-1	TRBV7-9
CASSLSLYNEQFF	.	TRBJ2-1	TRBV6-5
CASSLGRGADEQFF	.	TRBJ2-1	TRBV5-4
CASSDRSSSTDTQYF	.	TRBJ2-3	TRBV6-1
CASSPGQGTLDEKLFF	TRBD1	TRBJ1-4	TRBV2
CASSQTPGTEAFF	.	TRBJ1-1	TRBV12-3/TRBV12-4
CASSPYRTSGHQETQYF	TRBD2	TRBJ2-5	TRBV18
CASQGLGNSPLHF	.	TRBJ1-6	TRBV19
CASSTGQPDYNEQFF	TRBD1	TRBJ2-1	TRBV5-1
CASSRTEGTGELFF	.	TRBJ2-2	TRBV6-5
CASSLDPDTEAFF	.	TRBJ1-1	TRBV5-6
CASRATGEGEKLFF	TRBD1	TRBJ1-4	TRBV7-2
CASSSSGTGYNSPLHF	TRBD1	TRBJ1-6	TRBV6-5
CASSPGIARGPKNIQYF	TRBD1	TRBJ2-4	TRBV18
CASSVDRGTEAFF	TRBD1	TRBJ1-1	TRBV9
CATSRDPGGLPQHF	.	TRBJ1-5	TRBV15
CASSQQDRYSGNTIYF	.	TRBJ1-3	TRBV4-1